This TCR beta chain was obtained from a study of blood T cell repertoires in COVID-19 (dated by TCRdb to the early 2020s). About the study as a whole: Samples from collaborators originated in the United States, Italy and Spain and spanned both the acute and convalescent phases of COVID-19. The material from the prospective study consisted of cDNA or gDNA derived from T cells, B-cell-depleted T cells, or PBMCs. Subjects who had been exposed to COVID-19, were actively infected with it, or had recovered from it provided the deeply sampled blood TCRbeta repertoires that made up the dataset. A freely available public database, intended as a resource for researchers studying the immune response to SARS-CoV-2, is where the repertoires were released. Samples were obtained from the ongoing ImmuneRACE study (first 160 participants) and from some 1,300 subjects provided by 6 global collaborators. Nearly every sample came with metadata listing a de-identified subject ID, COVID-19 status, age in years and sex. Where available, HLA class I and class II types were obtained from metadata supplied by the sample provider rather than from assay-based typing. Overall study outcomes, separate from this receptor: The amount of clinical and demographic metadata varied by source and participant and was provided uncurated.

Participants in the prospective study were aged roughly 18 to 100 years, lived in approximately 26 United States geographic areas, and enrolled through a virtual design. In the prospective study, cohorts were assigned on the basis of participant-reported clinical history obtained from a screening survey and a study questionnaire. Recovered participants in ImmuneRACE Cohort 3 were defined as having two consecutive negative NP/OP PCR tests, clearance from a healthcare professional, or resolution of symptoms. Each participant in the prospective study had whole blood, serum and a nasopharyngeal or oropharyngeal swab collected by mobile phlebotomists. Prospective study participants could optionally give additional blood draws and questionnaires over an approximately 2-month period. Before DNA extraction, prospective study blood samples were shipped either frozen or at room temperature. Reading from cysteine to phenylalanine, the CDR3 counts 13 amino acids. The retained sequence is limited to the CDR3, 39 bases, with the frame set at the first base. The germline V gene specifies SQVTM as CDR1 and ANQGSEA as CDR2. The junction shows trimming of 4 bases on V and 7 bases on J, and the gene matches do not reach 6 bases of it.

TCRbeta CDR3 regions were amplified from genomic DNA using the immunoSEQ Assay, a bias-controlled multiplex PCR. Regarding the original processing steps: Nucleated cell counts per sample were estimated from amplification of reference gene primers within the assay. To quantify the absolute abundance of each unique TCRbeta CDR3 rearrangement, sequence reads were collapsed and filtered. Productive Simpson clonality was computed per sample as the square root of Simpson's diversity index over productive rearrangements. Not all clones reach the TCRdb copy of this immuneACCESS table, which keeps in-frame sequences only. Checked studies attribute under half of the gap to unresolved V genes and leave the rest unexplained. The V and J calls and the clone size are those of that table, but D and trimming were determined from the DNA. Within this sample are over 200,000 clones, with around 90% of them counted one time only. Roughly a tenth of the sample is taken by the ten largest.

This clone has only one observation. Its recognized antigen is unknown. No quality values exist for individual bases; no much larger clone is one base distant. The rearranged segments are TRBV29-1 and TRBJ1-1; TRBD1 agrees with 10 junctional bases. The receptor was isolated from a man aged 25 to 45 who had recovered from COVID-19. The specimen was PBMCs or T cells enriched from blood (not recorded which). The encoded CDR3 is CSVGQTGGVEAFF. The nucleotides are TGCAGCGTTGGCCAGACAGGGGGCGTTGAAGCTTTCTTT.